The TCR beta chain described here comes from a study of blood T cell repertoires in COVID-19. Study-wide background: PBMCs, B-cell-depleted T cells, or T cells were the source of the cDNA or gDNA that made up the material.

The CDR3 consists of 14 residues. V shed 1 base, J shed 5 bases, and the junction held 4 bases outside the gene matches. Germline V CDR1 and CDR2: SGHKS, YYEKEE (reference sequence). Participant age was roughly 18 to 89 years, and participants resided in 25 or so US areas. Clones were read by immunoSEQ multiplex PCR, and TCRdb kept only the in-frame ones, dropping some. The sample consists of roughly 250,000 clones, around 90% of them appearing once. The material sequenced was PBMCs or T cells enriched from blood (not recorded which). The sequence was collected from a woman in her twenties or thirties with acute COVID-19. The chain employs TRBV5-5 and TRBJ1-2; 8 bases are a match to TRBD1. The CDR3 DNA is TGTGCCAGCAGCTTGTGGACAGGGTTTTATGGCTACACCTTC. It is translated as CASSLWTGFYGYTF.